Below, one TCR beta chain is given with its context. Its binding antigen is unknown. No quality values exist for individual bases; no much larger clone is one base distant. The sample comes from a study of blood T cell repertoires in COVID-19 (dated by TCRdb to 2020 to 2022). With respect to the entire study: Samples covering the acute and convalescent phases of COVID-19 were provided by collaborators in the United States, Italy and Spain. The material from the prospective study consisted of cDNA or gDNA derived from T cells, B-cell-depleted T cells, or PBMCs. Where available, HLA class I and class II types were obtained from metadata supplied by the sample provider rather than from assay-based typing. The sample metadata nearly always contained a de-identified subject ID, COVID-19 status, age in years and sex. The repertoires were released in a freely available public database meant as a resource for research on the immune response to SARS-CoV-2. The dataset comprised deeply sampled blood TCRbeta repertoires from subjects exposed to, actively infected with, or recovered from COVID-19. The samples were drawn from two sources: the first 160 participants of the ongoing ImmuneRACE study, and 1,254 subjects contributed by 6 global collaborators.

Overall results and qualifications from the work: The amount of clinical and demographic metadata varied by source and participant and was provided uncurated.

TCRbeta CDR3 regions were amplified from genomic DNA using the immunoSEQ Assay, a bias-controlled multiplex PCR. Turning to the authors' computational methods: Nucleated cell counts per sample were estimated from amplification of reference gene primers within the assay. Sequence reads were collapsed and filtered to measure the absolute abundance of every unique TCRbeta CDR3 rearrangement. Productive Simpson clonality was computed per sample as the square root of Simpson's diversity index over productive rearrangements. In TCRdb, the immuneACCESS table is reduced to in-frame sequences with V and J assigned. These tables do not hold every clone; where another copy was compared, an unresolved V gene accounts for under half, and the others remain unexplained. The DNA gave D and trimming, while V, J and clone size come from that table. Within this sample are 200,000 or so clones, with under 90% of them counted one time only. Clones ranked in the top ten supply approximately 10% of the sample.

In Seattle, one collaborating source enrolled patients while the infection was active and tracked those patients longitudinally over the course of disease. Whole blood was collected in K2EDTA tubes by collaborating institutions according to the institutions' own protocols. For TCRbeta analysis, collaborators shipped samples in one of three forms: frozen whole blood, isolated PBMCs, or DNA extracted from either of those sample types. The sequenced sample consisted of peripheral blood. The sequence derives from a woman over 75 with COVID-19, enrolled during active disease.

This receptor has the CDR3 CSASPRDINSYEQYF. At the DNA level, the sequence is TGCAGTGCTAGTCCCCGGGACATCAACTCCTACGAGCAGTACTTC. The rearranged chain carries TRBV20-1 and TRBJ2-7; TRBD1 is perhaps the D gene, given 6 matching bases. Counted from cysteine to phenylalanine, this CDR3 has 15 amino acids. Just CDR3 DNA is preserved here, 45 bases in frame from base 1. V is cut by 3 bases and J by 0 bases, and the space between the germline ends is 15 bases. The germline V gene (reference sequence) provides CDR1 DFQATT and CDR2 SNEGSKA.